A single sample gave rise to the 18 T cell receptor beta chains below, sequenced in a study of breast tumors, draining lymph nodes, adjacent tissues. TCRdb independently ran MiXCR on the multiplex PCR reads; one entry per CDR3 protein. Of more than 100,000 distinct CDR3 sequences in the sample, approximately 20% were seen once. Axillary draining lymph nodes of breast cancer patients supplied the node samples. Specimen: axillary lymph node tissue. All receptors come from a female donor with breast cancer. Some clones in this sample may be carry-over from other donors' samples.

The rearrangement uses TRBV28 and TRBJ2-7, with 15 bases aligning to TRBD2. The CDR3 is made up of 16 amino acids. V lost 8 bases, J lost 9 bases, and 14 bases stayed unmatched. Germline loops: CDR1 MDHEN, CDR2 SYDVKM. The CDR3 nucleotides are TGTGCCAGCGGTTACGGACTAGCGGGAGGGCCCCAGGGGCAGTACTTC. It codes for CASGYGLAGGPQGQYF.

This rearrangement joins TRBV18 to TRBJ1-3; D possibly corresponds to TRBD1 (6 bases). The germline gives CDR1 KGHSH, CDR2 LQKENI. This CDR3 has 16 amino acids. Trimming removed 3 bases at V and 0 bases at J, with 12 bases between. The chain's CDR3 is CASSPRQVYSGNTIYF. The DNA for the CDR3 is TGTGCCAGCTCACCGAGACAGGTTTACTCTGGAAACACCATATATTTT.

The chain couples TRBV30 to TRBJ1-5; tentatively, D is TRBD1 (5 bases). This CDR3 region has 14 residues. Germline assignment: CDR1 GTSNPN and CDR2 SVGIG (reference sequence). Trimming cost V 2 bases and J 4 bases, with 12 bases left between them. The CDR3 bases are TGTGCCTGGAGTAAGGGGAGACCGAATCAGCCCCAGCATTTT. Its translation is CAWSKGRPNQPQHF.

This clonotype was seen many times. CDR3 sequence (DNA): TGCGCCAGCCGGACTAGCGGGGGGAACTCCTACAATGAGCAGTTCTTC. This encodes CASRTSGGNSYNEQFF. The rearrangement joins TRBV5-1 to TRBJ2-1, with 14 bases lining up with TRBD2. The CDR3 is made up of 16 amino acids. With V trimmed by 7 bases and J by 0 bases, 3 bases remained unmatched. Germline V gives CDR1 SGHRS, CDR2 YFSETQ.

This clonotype was found many times. This chain connects TRBV12-3 or TRBV12-4 to TRBJ2-5; D gene ambiguous. This CDR3 is built from 13 residues. The V gene lost 1 base and the J gene lost 4 bases, with 7 bases spanning the gap. The chain's CDR3 is CASSLVALETQYF. CDR3 sequence (DNA): TGTGCCAGCAGTTTAGTAGCCTTAGAGACCCAGTACTTC.

This clonotype appeared a single time. A read error may explain this, as a much larger clone is one base away. The rearrangement joins TRBV12-3 or TRBV12-4 to TRBJ2-2; D is possibly TRBD2 (6 bases). The CDR3 contains 14 residues. In DNA form, the CDR3 reads TGTGCCAGCAGTTTCGGGACTGCCTACGGGGGGCTGTTTTTT. Translated: CASSFGTAYGGLFF.

This clonotype was counted between two and nine times. This chain links TRBV11-2 with TRBJ1-4; no definite D call. Trimming pared 1 base from V and 4 bases from J, leaving 10 bases between. The CDR3 spans 15 residues. Per germline, CDR1 SGHAT and CDR2 FQNNGV. The CDR3 loop is CASSLGISDNEKLFF. The DNA of the CDR3 is TGTGCCAGCAGCTTAGGGATCAGCGATAATGAAAAACTGTTTTTT. Full variable domain (outside the CDR3, taken from reference TRBV11-2 and TRBJ1-4): EAGVAQSPRYKIIEKRQSVAFWCNPISGHATLYWYQQILGQGPKLLIQFQNNGVVDDSQLPKDRFSAERLKGVDSTLKIQPAKLEDSAVYLCASSLGISDNEKLFFGSGTQLSVL.

As DNA, the CDR3 is TGTGCCAGCAGTTTCAGTACGGGAGCCGGGGCGGGGGCCAACGTCCTGACTTTC. It translates to CASSFSTGAGAGANVLTF. The chain carries TRBV28 and TRBJ2-6; possible D gene TRBD2, 6 bases. Between the trimmed V and J ends, which lost 3 bases and 4 bases, there was a span of 19 bases. There are 18 residues in the CDR3. Per the germline V gene, CDR1 is MDHEN and CDR2 is SYDVKM.

This clonotype has ten or more counts. The V gene is TRBV3-1, the J gene TRBJ1-6; D possibly corresponds to TRBD1 (5 bases). The CDR3 is made up of 12 amino acids. Germline CDR1 is LGHDT and CDR2 is YNNKEL (reference sequence). Trimming shortened V by 1 base and J by 15 bases, and 10 bases separated the two germline ends. CDR3 sequence (DNA): TGTGCCAGCAGCCAAGGGGACTTACTCCTCCACTTT. It translates to CASSQGDLLLHF.

This clonotype has a count of ten or more. J is TRBJ1-4 and V is TRBV9; tentatively, D is TRBD1 (5 bases). The CDR3 totals 14 residues. V lost 4 bases and J 4 bases, leaving 11 bases between the germline ends. Germline V gene lookup returns CDR1 SGDLS and CDR2 YYNGEE. CDR3 region: CASSLSGGNEKLFF. As DNA, the CDR3 is TGTGCCAGCAGCCTAAGCGGGGGTAATGAAAAACTGTTTTTT.

This clonotype has a handful of counts. This chain links TRBV19 with TRBJ1-5; 7 bases are a match to TRBD1. With 4 bases clipped from V and 1 base from J, the junction kept 4 bases outside the gene matches. This CDR3 has 15 residues. Germline V lookup: CDR1 LNHDA, CDR2 SQIVND (reference sequence). The CDR3 sequence: CASSNQGVSNQPQHF. The CDR3 DNA is TGTGCCAGTAGTAATCAGGGGGTGAGCAATCAGCCCCAGCATTTT.

The J gene is TRBJ2-7, the V gene TRBV6-5; D not resolved. The CDR3 has 14 residues. Germline values: CDR1 MNHEY, CDR2 SVGAGI. Trimming removed 0 bases at V and 2 bases at J, with 8 bases between. The DNA of the CDR3 is TGTGCCAGCAGTTACTCGGACGACGCCTACGAGCAGTACTTC. Its translation: CASSYSDDAYEQYF.

This clonotype has a single count. This sequence joins TRBV6-2 or TRBV6-3 and TRBJ2-1, with D perhaps matching TRBD1 (6 bases). Germline loops: CDR1 MNHEY, CDR2 SVGEGT. CDR3 size: 13 residues. Trimming pared 7 bases from V and 8 bases from J, leaving 15 bases between. The CDR3 here is CASTPSGVHEQFF. The DNA for the CDR3 is TGTGCCAGCACGCCCTCAGGGGTTCATGAGCAGTTCTTC.

On this clonotype itself: A much larger clone lies a single base off, so this may be a read error. J is TRBJ1-2 and V is TRBV14; D is possibly TRBD1 (5 bases). CDR3 size: 13 residues. Germline V gene sequence: CDR1 SGHDN, CDR2 FVKESK. Trimming removed 2 bases at V and 6 bases at J, with 10 bases between. Written as DNA, the CDR3 is TGTGCCAGCAGCCAACAGGGAAACCATGGCTACACCTTC. Amino acids: CASSQQGNHGYTF.

On this clonotype: Given the absence of the conserved phenylalanine or tryptophan at the CDR3 end, a read error is likely. The genes are TRBV11-3 and TRBJ2-5; D unclear. The CDR3 runs 15 residues. Trimming pared 1 base from V and 2 bases from J, leaving 11 bases between. The germline gives CDR1 SGHNT, CDR2 YENEEA. The CDR3 spells CASSLGGAEQETQYL. CDR3 bases: TGTGCCAGCAGCTTAGGAGGCGCCGAACAAGAGACCCAGTACCTC.

About this clonotype itself: Just one base apart from a much larger clone, this may be a read error. V usage is TRBV7-2 and J usage is TRBJ2-1, with 11 bases that match TRBD2. Germline assignment: CDR1 SGHTA and CDR2 FQGNSA. J was trimmed by 9 bases and V by 6 bases; bases with no gene match: 13. This CDR3 contains 16 residues. CDR3 in DNA: TGTGCCAGCAGATCTCAGCCTAGCGGGAGGTTGAGTGAGCAGTTCTTC. Its translation is CASRSQPSGRLSEQFF.

This clonotype has at least ten counts. The chain couples TRBV7-3 to TRBJ2-7; possibly TRBD1 for D (8 bases). Trimming cost V 2 bases and J 4 bases, with 15 bases left between them. CDR3 length: 15 amino acids. Germline values: CDR1 SGHTA, CDR2 FQGTGA. This chain's CDR3 is CASSLGQGGVYEQYF. In DNA, the CDR3 is TGTGCCAGCAGCTTAGGACAGGGAGGGGTATACGAGCAGTACTTC.

Many counts were recorded for this clonotype. This chain connects TRBV7-9 to TRBJ2-7; D may correspond to TRBD1 or TRBD2 (6 bases each). V lost 1 base to trimming and J lost 6 bases, with 16 bases between them. Germline lookup yields CDR1 SEHNR and CDR2 FQNEAQ (reference sequence). This CDR3 is built from 15 residues. The CDR3 bases are TGTGCCAGCAGCTTAGGACTAGGGGGATCGGGCGAGCAGTACTTC. As protein: CASSLGLGGSGEQYF. The full variable domain, its missing parts supplied by reference TRBV7-9 and TRBJ2-7, is DTGVSQNPRHKITKRGQNVTFRCDPISEHNRLYWYRQTLGQGPEFLTYFQNEAQLEKSRLLSDRFSAERPKGSFSTLEIQRTEQGDSAMYLCASSLGLGGSGEQYFGPGTRLTVT.